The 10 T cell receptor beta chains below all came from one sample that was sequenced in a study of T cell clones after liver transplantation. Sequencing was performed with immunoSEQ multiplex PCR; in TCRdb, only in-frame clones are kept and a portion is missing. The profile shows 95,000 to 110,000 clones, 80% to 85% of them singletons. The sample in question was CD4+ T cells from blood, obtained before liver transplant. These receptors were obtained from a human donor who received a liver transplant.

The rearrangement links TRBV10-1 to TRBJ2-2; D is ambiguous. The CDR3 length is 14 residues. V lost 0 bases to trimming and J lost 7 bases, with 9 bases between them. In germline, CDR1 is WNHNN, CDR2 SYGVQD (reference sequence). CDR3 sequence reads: CASSESRAVGELFF. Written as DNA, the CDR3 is TGCGCCAGCAGTGAGTCAAGGGCAGTCGGGGAGCTGTTTTTT.

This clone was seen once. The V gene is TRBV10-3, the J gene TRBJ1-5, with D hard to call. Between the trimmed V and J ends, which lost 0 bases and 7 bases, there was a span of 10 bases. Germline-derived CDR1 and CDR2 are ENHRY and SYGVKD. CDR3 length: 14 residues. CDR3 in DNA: TGTGCCATCAGTGAGTCAGGGATTAGGCAGCCCCAGCATTTT. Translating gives CAISESGIRQPQHF.

The CDR3 DNA reads TGTGCCAGCAGTTTGTTGGTGCAGCCCCAGCATTTT. Amino acids: CASSLLVQPQHF. This chain uses TRBV28 with TRBJ1-5; D is undetermined. Germline V lookup: CDR1 MDHEN, CDR2 SYDVKM. V lost 3 bases and J lost 7, with 7 bases in between. The CDR3 runs to 12 residues. The whole variable domain, remainder taken from reference TRBV28 and TRBJ1-5, is DVKVTQSSRYLVKRTGEKVFLECVQDMDHENMFWYRQDPGLGLRLIYFSYDVKMKEKGDIPEGYSVSREKKERFSLILESASTNQTSMYLCASSLLVQPQHFGDGTRLSIL.

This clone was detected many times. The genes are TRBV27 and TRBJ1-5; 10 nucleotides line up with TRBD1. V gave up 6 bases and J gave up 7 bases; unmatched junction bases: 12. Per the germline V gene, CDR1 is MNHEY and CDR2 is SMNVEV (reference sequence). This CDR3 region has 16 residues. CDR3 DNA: TGTGCCAGCAGGGGGGCCGGGACAGGGGTTCGGCAGCCCCAGCATTTT. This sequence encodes CASRGAGTGVRQPQHF.

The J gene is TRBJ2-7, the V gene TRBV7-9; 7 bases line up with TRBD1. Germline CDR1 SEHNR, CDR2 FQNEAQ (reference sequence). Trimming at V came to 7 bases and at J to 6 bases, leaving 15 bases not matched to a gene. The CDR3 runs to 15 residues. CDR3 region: CASTLGGGRYSEQYF. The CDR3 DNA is TGTGCCAGCACCCTAGGGGGCGGCCGCTACTCCGAGCAGTACTTC.

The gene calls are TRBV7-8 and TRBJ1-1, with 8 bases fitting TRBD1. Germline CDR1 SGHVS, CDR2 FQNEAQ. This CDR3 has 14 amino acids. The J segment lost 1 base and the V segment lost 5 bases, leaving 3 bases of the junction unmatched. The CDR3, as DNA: TGTGCCAGCAGCCAAGGGACAGGGAACACTGAAGCTTTCTTT. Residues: CASSQGTGNTEAFF.

The chain's CDR3 is CASIRTGTTEAFF. CDR3 in DNA: TGTGCCAGCATCCGAACAGGGACCACTGAAGCTTTCTTT. The gene calls are TRBV6-1 and TRBJ1-1; the D gene is possibly TRBD1 (6 bases). Germline V gene sequence: CDR1 MNHNS, CDR2 SASEGT. V was clipped by 7 bases and J by 4 bases, with 13 bases between them. This CDR3 has 13 amino acids.

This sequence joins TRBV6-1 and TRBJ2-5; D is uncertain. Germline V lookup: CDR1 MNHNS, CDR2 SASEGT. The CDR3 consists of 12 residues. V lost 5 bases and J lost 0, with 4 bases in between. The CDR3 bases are TGTGCCAGCAGTAGGGACCAAGAGACCCAGTACTTC. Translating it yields CASSRDQETQYF.

The CDR3 region is CATRQKPDTQYF. CDR3 nucleotide sequence: TGTGCCACAAGACAGAAACCAGATACGCAGTATTTT. This chain joins TRBV19 and TRBJ2-3; weak D call: TRBD1 (5 bases). This CDR3 contains 12 residues. Germline assignment: CDR1 LNHDA and CDR2 SQIVND (reference sequence). V shed 10 bases and J shed 4 bases, with 12 bases lying between them.

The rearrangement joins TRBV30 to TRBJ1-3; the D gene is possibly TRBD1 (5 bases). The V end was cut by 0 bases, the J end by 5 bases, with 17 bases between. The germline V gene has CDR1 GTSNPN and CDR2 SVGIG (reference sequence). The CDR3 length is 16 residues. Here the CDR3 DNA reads TGTGCCTGGAGTGTACTAAAGGCAGGGACTAGAAACACCATATATTTT. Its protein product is CAWSVLKAGTRNTIYF. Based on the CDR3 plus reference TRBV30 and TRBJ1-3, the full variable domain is SQTIHQWPATLVQPVGSPLSLECTVEGTSNPNLYWYRQAAGRGLQLLFYSVGIGQISSEVPQNLSASRPQDRQFILSSKKLLLSDSGFYLCAWSVLKAGTRNTIYFGEGSWLTVV.